The TCR beta chain under discussion was sequenced for a study of PD-L1 blockade in urothelial cancer. At the level of the study: The study recovered a median of 141,255 T cells per blood sample.

General study results and limits: Below-median blood TCR clonality before treatment forecast better survival. Patients with durable benefit had greater blood expansion of tumor-associated TCR clones 3 weeks into treatment.

TCRdb's table, derived via immunoSEQ multiplex PCR, lists solely in-frame clones and lacks some. The sample has approximately 52,000 clones, 85% seen once. The time point is: pretreatment peripheral blood. Each patient contributed between 1 and 8 total time points of blood mononuclear cells, pretreatment and during treatment. A few counts support this clone. The antigen remains undetermined. The sequence derives from an older man with urothelial cancer. This material consisted of PBMCs, taken around atezolizumab (anti-PD-L1) treatment.

CDR3 DNA sequence: TGTGCCAGCAGGACAACAGGGGGCAACTATGGCTACACCTTC. It specifies CASRTTGGNYGYTF. The chain combines TRBV2 with TRBJ1-2; 9 bases line up with TRBD1. The CDR3 has 14 amino acids. Trimming cost V 6 bases and J 2 bases; bases outside gene matches: 4. Germline CDR1 reads SNHLY; CDR2 reads FYNNEI. The entire variable domain, with the rest obtained from reference TRBV2 and TRBJ1-2, is as follows: EPEVTQTPSHQVTQMGQEVILRCVPISNHLYFYWYRQILGQKVEFLVSFYNNEISEKSEIFDDQFSVERPDGSNFTLKIRSTKLEDSAMYFCASRTTGGNYGYTFGSGTRLTVV.